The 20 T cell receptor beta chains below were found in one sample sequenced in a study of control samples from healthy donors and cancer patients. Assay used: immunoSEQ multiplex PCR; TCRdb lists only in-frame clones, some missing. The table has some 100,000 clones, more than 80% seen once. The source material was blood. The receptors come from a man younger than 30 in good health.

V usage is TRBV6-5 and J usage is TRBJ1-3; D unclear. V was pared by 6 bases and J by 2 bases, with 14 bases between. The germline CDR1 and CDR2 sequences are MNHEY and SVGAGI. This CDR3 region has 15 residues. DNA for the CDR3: TGTGCCAGCAGCCGATACAGTCATGCTGGAAACACCATATATTTT. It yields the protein CASSRYSHAGNTIYF.

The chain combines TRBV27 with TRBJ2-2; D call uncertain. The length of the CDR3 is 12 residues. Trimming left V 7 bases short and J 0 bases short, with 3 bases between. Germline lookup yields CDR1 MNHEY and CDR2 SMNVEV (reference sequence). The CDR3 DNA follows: TGTGCCAGCACCCCGAACACCGGGGAGCTGTTTTTT. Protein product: CASTPNTGELFF.

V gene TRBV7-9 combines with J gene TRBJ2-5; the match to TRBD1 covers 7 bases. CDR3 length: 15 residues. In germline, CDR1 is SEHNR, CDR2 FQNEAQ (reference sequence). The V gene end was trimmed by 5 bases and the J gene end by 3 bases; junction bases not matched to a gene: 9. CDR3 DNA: TGTGCCAGCAGCCCAATTGACAGGGTAGAAGAGACCCAGTACTTC. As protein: CASSPIDRVEETQYF.

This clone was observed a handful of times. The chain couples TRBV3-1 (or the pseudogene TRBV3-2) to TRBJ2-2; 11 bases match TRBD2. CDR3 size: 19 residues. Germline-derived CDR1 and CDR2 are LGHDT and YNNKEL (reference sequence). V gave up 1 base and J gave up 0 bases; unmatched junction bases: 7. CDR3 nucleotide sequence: TGTGCCAGCAGCCAAGGACTAGCGGGGTTCAACGCGAACACCGGGGAGCTGTTTTTT. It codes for CASSQGLAGFNANTGELFF.

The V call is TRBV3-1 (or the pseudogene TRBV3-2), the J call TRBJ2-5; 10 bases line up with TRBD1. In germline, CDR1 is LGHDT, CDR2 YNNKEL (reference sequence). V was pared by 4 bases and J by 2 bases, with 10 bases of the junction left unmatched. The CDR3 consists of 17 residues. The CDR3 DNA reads TGTGCCAGCAGCCGAACGACAGGGGGCGCGAGGCAAGAGACCCAGTACTTC. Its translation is CASSRTTGGARQETQYF.

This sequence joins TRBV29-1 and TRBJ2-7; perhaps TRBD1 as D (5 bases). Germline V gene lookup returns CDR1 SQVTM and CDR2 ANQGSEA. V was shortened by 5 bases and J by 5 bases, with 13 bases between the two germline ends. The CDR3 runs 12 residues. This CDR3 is CSVKGNSDEQYF. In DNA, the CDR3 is TGCAGCGTTAAGGGGAACTCTGACGAGCAGTACTTC.

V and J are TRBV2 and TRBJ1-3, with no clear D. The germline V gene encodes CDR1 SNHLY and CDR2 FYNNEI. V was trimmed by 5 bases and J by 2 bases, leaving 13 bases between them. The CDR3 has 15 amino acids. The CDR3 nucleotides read TGTGCCAGCAGTCTGGGAACAGTCCCTGGAAACACCATATATTTT. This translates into CASSLGTVPGNTIYF.

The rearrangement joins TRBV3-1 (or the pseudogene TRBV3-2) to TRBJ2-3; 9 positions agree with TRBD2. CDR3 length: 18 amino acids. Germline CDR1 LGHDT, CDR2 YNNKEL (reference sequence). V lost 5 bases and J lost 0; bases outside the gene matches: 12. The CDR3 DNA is TGTGCCAGCAGCAAGATAGCGGGAGAGGCCCTTAGCACAGATACGCAGTATTTT. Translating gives CASSKIAGEALSTDTQYF.

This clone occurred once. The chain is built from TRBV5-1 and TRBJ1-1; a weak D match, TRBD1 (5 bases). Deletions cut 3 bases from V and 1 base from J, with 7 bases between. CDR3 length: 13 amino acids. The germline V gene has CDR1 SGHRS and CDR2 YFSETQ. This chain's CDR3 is CASSSGTNTEAFF. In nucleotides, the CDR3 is TGCGCCAGCAGCTCAGGGACGAACACTGAAGCTTTCTTT.

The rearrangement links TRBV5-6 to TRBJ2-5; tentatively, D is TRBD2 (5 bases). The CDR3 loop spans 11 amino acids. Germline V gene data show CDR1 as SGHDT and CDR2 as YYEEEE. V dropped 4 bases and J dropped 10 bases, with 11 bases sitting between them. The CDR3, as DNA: TGTGCCAGCAGCCTCCTAGGGAGCCAGTACTTC. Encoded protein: CASSLLGSQYF. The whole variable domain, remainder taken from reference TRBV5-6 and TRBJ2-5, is DAGVTQSPTHLIKTRGQQVTLRCSPKSGHDTVSWYQQALGQGPQFIFQYYEEEERQRGNFPDRFSGHQFPNYSSELNVNALLLGDSALYLCASSLLGSQYFGPGTRLLVL.

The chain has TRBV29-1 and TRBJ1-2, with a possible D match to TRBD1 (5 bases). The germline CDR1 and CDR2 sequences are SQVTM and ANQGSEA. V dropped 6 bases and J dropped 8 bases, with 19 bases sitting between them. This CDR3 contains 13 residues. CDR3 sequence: CSVAGRLGAGYTF. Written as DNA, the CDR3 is TGCAGCGTGGCAGGACGGCTTGGGGCCGGCTACACCTTC.

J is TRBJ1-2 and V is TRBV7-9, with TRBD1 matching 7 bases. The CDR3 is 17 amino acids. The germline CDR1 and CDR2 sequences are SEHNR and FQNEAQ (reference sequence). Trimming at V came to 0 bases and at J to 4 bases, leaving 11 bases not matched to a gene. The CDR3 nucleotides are TGTGCCAGCAGCTTAGCCGCACTTCGACAGGGATTCTATGGCTACACCTTC. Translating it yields CASSLAALRQGFYGYTF. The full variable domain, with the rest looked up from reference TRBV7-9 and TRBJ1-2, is DTGVSQNPRHKITKRGQNVTFRCDPISEHNRLYWYRQTLGQGPEFLTYFQNEAQLEKSRLLSDRFSAERPKGSFSTLEIQRTEQGDSAMYLCASSLAALRQGFYGYTFGSGTRLTVV.

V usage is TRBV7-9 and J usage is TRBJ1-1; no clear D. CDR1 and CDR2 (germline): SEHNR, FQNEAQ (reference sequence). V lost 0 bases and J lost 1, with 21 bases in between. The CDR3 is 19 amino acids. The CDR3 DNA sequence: TGTGCCAGCAGCTTAGCGCGGTTATACCACAGTTCGAAGAACACTGAAGCTTTCTTT. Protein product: CASSLARLYHSSKNTEAFF.

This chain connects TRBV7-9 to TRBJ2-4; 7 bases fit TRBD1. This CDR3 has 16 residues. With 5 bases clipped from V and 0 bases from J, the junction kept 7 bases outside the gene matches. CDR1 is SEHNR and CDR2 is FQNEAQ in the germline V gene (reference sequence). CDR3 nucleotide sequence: TGTGCCAGCAGCGGACAGGAGCTTCTAGCCAAAAACATTCAGTACTTC. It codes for CASSGQELLAKNIQYF.

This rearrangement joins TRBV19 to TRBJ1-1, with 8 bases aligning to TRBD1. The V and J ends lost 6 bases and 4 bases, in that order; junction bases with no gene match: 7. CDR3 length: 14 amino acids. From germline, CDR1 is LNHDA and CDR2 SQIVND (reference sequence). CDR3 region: CASREGQGSTEAFF. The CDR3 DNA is TGTGCCAGTAGAGAAGGACAGGGCAGCACTGAAGCTTTCTTT.

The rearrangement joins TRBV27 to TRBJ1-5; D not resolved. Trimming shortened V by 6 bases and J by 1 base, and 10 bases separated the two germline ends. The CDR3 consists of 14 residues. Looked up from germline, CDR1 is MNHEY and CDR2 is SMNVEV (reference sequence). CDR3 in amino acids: CASSSGRSNQPQHF. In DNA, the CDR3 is TGTGCCAGCAGCAGCGGACGGAGCAATCAGCCCCAGCATTTT.

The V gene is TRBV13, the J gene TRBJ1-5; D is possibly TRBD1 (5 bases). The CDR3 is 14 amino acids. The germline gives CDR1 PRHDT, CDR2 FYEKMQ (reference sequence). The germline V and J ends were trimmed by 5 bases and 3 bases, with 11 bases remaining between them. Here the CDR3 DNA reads TGTGCCAGCAGCGTTAGGGGCCTCAATCAGCCCCAGCATTTT. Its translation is CASSVRGLNQPQHF.

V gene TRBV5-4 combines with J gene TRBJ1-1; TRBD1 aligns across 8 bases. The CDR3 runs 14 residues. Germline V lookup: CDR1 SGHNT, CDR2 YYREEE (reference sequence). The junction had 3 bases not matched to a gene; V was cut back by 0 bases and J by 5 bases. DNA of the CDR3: TGTGCCAGCAGCTTGGCTGACAGGGGAACTGAAGCTTTCTTT. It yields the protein CASSLADRGTEAFF. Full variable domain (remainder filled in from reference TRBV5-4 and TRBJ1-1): ETGVTQSPTHLIKTRGQQVTLRCSSQSGHNTVSWYQQALGQGPQFIFQYYREEENGRGNFPPRFSGLQFPNYSSELNVNALELDDSALYLCASSLADRGTEAFFGQGTRLTVV.

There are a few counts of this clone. Here the CDR3 DNA reads TGTGCCAGCAGCCCCCAGACGGTCAGCTCCTACAATGAGCAGTTCTTC. The encoded protein is CASSPQTVSSYNEQFF. The rearrangement uses TRBV5-6 and TRBJ2-1; D is unclear. This CDR3 region has 16 residues. Between the trimmed V and J ends, which lost 4 bases and 0 bases, there was a span of 14 bases. The germline V gene encodes CDR1 SGHDT and CDR2 YYEEEE.

CDR3 sequence: CASSFPNTEAFF. DNA for the CDR3: TGTGCCAGCAGCTTCCCGAACACTGAAGCTTTCTTT. J is TRBJ1-1 and V is TRBV5-6, with D uncertain. CDR1 SGHDT and CDR2 YYEEEE come from the germline V gene. The CDR3 sequence is 12 residues long. The V end was cut by 2 bases, the J end by 1 base, with 3 bases between. The whole variable domain, remainder taken from reference TRBV5-6 and TRBJ1-1, is DAGVTQSPTHLIKTRGQQVTLRCSPKSGHDTVSWYQQALGQGPQFIFQYYEEEERQRGNFPDRFSGHQFPNYSSELNVNALLLGDSALYLCASSFPNTEAFFGQGTRLTVV.